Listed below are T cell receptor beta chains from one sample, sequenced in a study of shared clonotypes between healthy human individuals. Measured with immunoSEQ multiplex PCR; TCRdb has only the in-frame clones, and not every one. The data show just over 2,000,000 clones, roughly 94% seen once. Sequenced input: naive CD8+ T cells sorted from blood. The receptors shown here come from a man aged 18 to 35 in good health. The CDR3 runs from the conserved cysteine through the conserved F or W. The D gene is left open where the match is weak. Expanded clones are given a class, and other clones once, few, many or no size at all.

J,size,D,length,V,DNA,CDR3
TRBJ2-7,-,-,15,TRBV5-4,TGTGCCAGCAGCCCCGGCGGGACGAAGACCTACGAGCAGTACTTC,CASSPGGTKTYEQYF
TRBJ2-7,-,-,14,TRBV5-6,TGTGCCAGCAGCTTCGAGGGCACGACCTACGAGCAGTACTTC,CASSFEGTTYEQYF
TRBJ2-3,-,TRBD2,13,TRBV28,TGTGCCAGCAGTCCCCCCCTAGCGGGGTTGGGTTATTTT,CASSPPLAGLGYF
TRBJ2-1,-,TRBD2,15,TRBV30,TGTGCCTGGAGCCCCATGGGACTAGCGGGCGATGAGCAGTTCTTC,CAWSPMGLAGDEQFF
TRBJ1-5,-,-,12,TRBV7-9,TGTGCCAGCAGCTTAGATAATCAGCCCCAGCATTTT,CASSLDNQPQHF
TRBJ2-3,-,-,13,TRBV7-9,TGTGCCAGCAGCTTAGTCGCGGGGGATACGCAGTATTTT,CASSLVAGDTQYF
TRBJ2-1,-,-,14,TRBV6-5,TGTGCCAGCAGTTATTTCAGCGGTGGGAATGAGCAGTTCTTC,CASSYFSGGNEQFF
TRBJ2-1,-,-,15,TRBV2,TGTGCCAGCGGAGAAGGGGGTCTCACCTACAATGAGCAGTTCTTC,CASGEGGLTYNEQFF
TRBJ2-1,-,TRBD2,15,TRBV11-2,TGTGCCAGCAGCTTAGGTGCGGGGGATTGGGATGAGCAGTTCTTC,CASSLGAGDWDEQFF
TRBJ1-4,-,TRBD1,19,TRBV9,TGTGCCAGCAGCGTAGGACCGGGACAGCGGGAGGGTCCTAATGAAAAACTGTTTTTT,CASSVGPGQREGPNEKLFF
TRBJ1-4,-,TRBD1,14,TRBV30,TGTGCCTGGAGTGCAGGACAGGGTGGCGAAAAACTGTTTTTT,CAWSAGQGGEKLFF
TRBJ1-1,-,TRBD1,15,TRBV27,TGTGCCAGCGTTTTAGGGACAGGGATGAACACTGAAGCTTTCTTT,CASVLGTGMNTEAFF
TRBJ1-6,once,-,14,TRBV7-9,TGTGCCAGCAGCTCTGGGACCGGGTTGACCCACCTCCACTTT,CASSSGTGLTHLHF
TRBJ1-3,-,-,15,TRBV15,TGTGCCACCAGCGGGGGACTGACCTCTGGAAACACCATATATTTT,CATSGGLTSGNTIYF
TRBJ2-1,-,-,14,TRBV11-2,TGTGCCAGCAGCTTACTGGGCTTCTACAATGAGCAGTTCTTC,CASSLLGFYNEQFF
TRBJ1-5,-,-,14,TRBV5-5,TGTGCCAGCAGCTCCGGACCGCCCAATCAGCCCCAGCATTTT,CASSSGPPNQPQHF
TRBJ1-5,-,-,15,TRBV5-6,TGTGCCAGCAGCTTGGCAGGGTTAGGGAATCAGCCCCAGCATTTT,CASSLAGLGNQPQHF
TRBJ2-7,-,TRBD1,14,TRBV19,TGTGCCAGTAGTCCCGGGACAGGACCTTACGAGCAGTACTTC,CASSPGTGPYEQYF
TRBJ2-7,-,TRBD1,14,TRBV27,TGTGCCAGCAGTCCCCACCCGACAGGGTACGAGCAGTACTTC,CASSPHPTGYEQYF
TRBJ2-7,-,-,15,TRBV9,TGTGCCAGCAGCGTAGAGGCGGGGAGCTCCTACGAGCAGTACTTC,CASSVEAGSSYEQYF
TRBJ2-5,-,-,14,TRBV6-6,TGTGCCACCAAAAACGGGCTAACTCAAGAGACCCAGTACTTC,CATKNGLTQETQYF
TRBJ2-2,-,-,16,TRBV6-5,TGTGCCAGCAGTTATGGACAATTTACGAACACCGGGGAGCTGTTTTTT,CASSYGQFTNTGELFF
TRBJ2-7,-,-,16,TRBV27,TGTGCCAGCAGTCCGCACAGGGAGGGTTACTCCTACGAGCAGTACTTC,CASSPHREGYSYEQYF
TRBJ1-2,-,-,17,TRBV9,TGTGCCAGCAGCGTAGAAGGGACACCCAAAACTAACTATGGCTACACCTTC,CASSVEGTPKTNYGYTF
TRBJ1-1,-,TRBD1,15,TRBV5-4,TGTGCCAGCAGCTTGACGACAGGGGGCTGGACTGAAGCTTTCTTT,CASSLTTGGWTEAFF
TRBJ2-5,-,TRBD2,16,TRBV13,TGTGCCAGCAGCACCGGACTAGCGGGGGGCCAAGAGACCCAGTACTTC,CASSTGLAGGQETQYF
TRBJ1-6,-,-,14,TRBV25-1,TGTGCCAGCAGTACTCAGGGGAATAATTCACCCCTCCACTTT,CASSTQGNNSPLHF
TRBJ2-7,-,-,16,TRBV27,TGTGCCAGCAGTCGAGGAGGAGGAACAGGGAGATACGAGCAGTACTTC,CASSRGGGTGRYEQYF
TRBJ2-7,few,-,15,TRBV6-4,TGTGCCAGCAGCCTCAATTGGGGCAGTCCCTACGAGCAGTACTTC,CASSLNWGSPYEQYF
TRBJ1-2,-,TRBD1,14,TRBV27,TGTGCCAGCCGACCGACAGGGGTGAACTATGGCTACACCTTC,CASRPTGVNYGYTF
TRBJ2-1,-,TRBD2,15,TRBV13,TGTGCCAGCAGCTCGACTAGCGGGGGGGCCAATGAGCAGTTCTTC,CASSSTSGGANEQFF
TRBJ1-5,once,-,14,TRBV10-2,TGCGCCAGCAGACCCCACTGGGGGGACGAGCCCCAGCATTTT,CASRPHWGDEPQHF
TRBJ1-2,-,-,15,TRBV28,TGTGCCAGCAGTTTAAGGCCCGATTTTAACTATGGCTACACCTTC,CASSLRPDFNYGYTF
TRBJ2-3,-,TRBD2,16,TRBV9,TGTGCCAGCAGCGAGACTAGCGGGATATACACAGATACGCAGTATTTT,CASSETSGIYTDTQYF
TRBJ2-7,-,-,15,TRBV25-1,TGTGCCAGCAGTGCTGGCTGGGGTCTCTCCTACGAGCAGTACTTC,CASSAGWGLSYEQYF
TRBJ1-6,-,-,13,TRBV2,TGTGCCAGCATGTTGGGGGGAAATTCACCCCTCCACTTT,CASMLGGNSPLHF
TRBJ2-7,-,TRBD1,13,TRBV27,TGTGCCAGCAGTTGGCGGACAGGGTACGAGCAGTACTTC,CASSWRTGYEQYF
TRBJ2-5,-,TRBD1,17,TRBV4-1,TGCGCCAGCAGCCAGGGGGATTACAGGGGTGGAGAAGAGACCCAGTACTTC,CASSQGDYRGGEETQYF
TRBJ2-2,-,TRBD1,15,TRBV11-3,TGTGCCAGCAGCACCGACAGGGGAGATGCCGGGGAGCTGTTTTTT,CASSTDRGDAGELFF
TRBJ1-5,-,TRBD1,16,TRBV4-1,TGCGCCAGCAGCCAAGAGGTTGGGACAGTCAATCAGCCCCAGCATTTT,CASSQEVGTVNQPQHF
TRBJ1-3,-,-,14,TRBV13,TGTGCCAGCAGCCTCGTGAGCGAAGGAAACACCATATATTTT,CASSLVSEGNTIYF
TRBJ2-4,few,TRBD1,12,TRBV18,TGTGCCAGCTCCGGACAGGGAAACATTCAGTACTTC,CASSGQGNIQYF